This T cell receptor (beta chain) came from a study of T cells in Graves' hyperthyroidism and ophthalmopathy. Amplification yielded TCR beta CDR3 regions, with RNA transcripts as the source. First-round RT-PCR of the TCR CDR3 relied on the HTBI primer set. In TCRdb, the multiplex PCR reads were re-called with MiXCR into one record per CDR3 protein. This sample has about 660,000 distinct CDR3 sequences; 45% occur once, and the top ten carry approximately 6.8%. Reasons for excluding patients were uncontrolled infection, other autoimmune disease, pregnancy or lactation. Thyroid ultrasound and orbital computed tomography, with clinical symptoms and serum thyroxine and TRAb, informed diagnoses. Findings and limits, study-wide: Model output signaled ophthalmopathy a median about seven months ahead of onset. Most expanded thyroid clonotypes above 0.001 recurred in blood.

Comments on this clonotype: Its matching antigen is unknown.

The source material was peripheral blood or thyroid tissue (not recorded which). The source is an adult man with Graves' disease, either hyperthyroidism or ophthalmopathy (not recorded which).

The CDR3 loop reads CASSYEGHQPQHF. In nucleotides, the CDR3 is TGTGCCAGCAGTTACGAGGGTCATCAGCCCCAGCATTTT. V gene TRBV7-8 combines with J gene TRBJ1-5; D is uncertain. The CDR3 extends over 13 amino acids. V gave up 6 bases and J gave up 5 bases, with 11 bases separating them. Germline V lookup: CDR1 SGHVS, CDR2 FQNEAQ. Using reference TRBV7-8 and TRBJ1-5 for the parts outside the CDR3, the full variable domain is GAGVSQSPRYKVAKRGQDVALRCDPISGHVSLFWYQQALGQGPEFLTYFQNEAQLDKSGLPSDRFFAERPEGSVSTLKIQRTQQEDSAVYLCASSYEGHQPQHFGDGTRLSIL.